This T cell receptor (beta chain) was identified in a study of blood T cell repertoires in COVID-19. As for the study in general: Samples came from the United States, Italy and Spain, spanning acute and convalescent COVID-19. PBMCs, B-cell-depleted T cells, or T cells provided the cDNA or gDNA that made up the material.

The protocol was immunoSEQ multiplex PCR, while the TCRdb copy is restricted to in-frame clones and leaves out a portion. The repertoire consists of roughly 150,000 clones, with approximately 88% occurring once and the leading ten covering about 5%. Within 2 weeks before study entry, exposed participants met a COVID-19 case. Germline V gene lookup returns CDR1 LGHDT and CDR2 YNNKEL (reference sequence). The ends were cut back, 0 bases at V and 6 bases at J, with 18 bases in the middle. This CDR3 comprises 16 residues. This receptor was obtained from a man between 65 and 79 years old who had been exposed to COVID-19. The genes are TRBV3-1 (or the pseudogene TRBV3-2) and TRBJ2-7; D is undetermined. Sequenced input: PBMCs or T cells enriched from blood (not recorded which). The CDR3 DNA follows: TGTGCCAGCAGCCAAGATGTCGGAACCCAGGCTTCCGAGCAGTACTTC. This gives the protein CASSQDVGTQASEQYF.